This T cell receptor (beta chain) was profiled in a study of cytomegalovirus exposure and HLA in healthy donors (dated by TCRdb to 2017 to 2019). A note on the overall study: A later analysis indicated that the 130 or so validation repertoires were generated on the platform also employed for the roughly 650 repertoires of the first cohort. In addition to the first cohort of 666 subjects, a separate validation cohort of 120 different subjects was used. The aim of the study was to test whether cataloging public T cell receptors could identify signatures of past pathogen exposure. The study combined high-throughput TCR immunosequencing, statistical association of individual TCRs with disease status, and machine learning to predict cytomegalovirus infection status.

The donors were included in the validation cohort of over a hundred subjects, a group kept apart from the roughly 700-subject first cohort. Here is what the overall study found, with its caveats: The validation cohort had no HLA typing available for a later analysis, so co-occurrence within that cohort was assessed over all 120 or so repertoires. The classifier was reported to diagnose cytomegalovirus status with high specificity and sensitivity in both the original cohort and the validation cohort. Most TCR sequences were seen in very few donors, while some public TCRs were found in many individuals. A total of 150 to 200 TCR beta chains were listed by the study as associated with cytomegalovirus. The authors suggested that the approach could potentially be extended to other disease states and immunological phenotypes. A few of the identified cytomegalovirus-associated TCR beta chains were confirmed in vitro to be specific for cytomegalovirus antigens. In a later analysis, TCRs clustered in the first cohort were found to also tend to co-occur in the roughly 120 validation repertoires, with 85% to 95% of cluster scores above 0.

The library was generated by the immunoSEQ multiplex PCR assay. The study's processing was this. A statistical classification framework was developed to diagnose cytomegalovirus status using the catalog of TCR beta chain sequences. In TCRdb, the immuneACCESS table is reduced to in-frame sequences with V and J assigned. These tables do not hold every clone; where another copy was compared, an unresolved V gene accounts for under half, and the others remain unexplained. The V and J calls and the clone size are those of that table, but D and trimming were determined from the DNA. The sample has under 400,000 clones on record, 86% of them singletons. Under 0.95% of the sample is in the top ten clones. Comment on this clone: What this receptor recognizes is not known. Qualities for individual bases were not recorded, and no much larger clone is one base off.

The clonotype comes from a woman younger than 30 in good health and CMV-seronegative. Sample: PBMCs.

The CDR3 has the sequence CASSLAQGSMTEAFF. In nucleotide form, the sequence is TGCGCCAGCAGCTTGGCGCAGGGGTCCATGACTGAAGCTTTCTTT. Recombination linked TRBV5-1 to TRBJ1-1; the D region possibly corresponds to TRBD1 (6 bases align). Trimming costs V 0 bases and J 5 bases, and their ends lie 14 bases apart. From its cysteine to its phenylalanine, the CDR3 spans 15 amino acids. Here the CDR3 DNA is all that survives: 45 bases in frame from base 1. The germline V gene encodes CDR1 SGHRS and CDR2 YFSETQ. The CDR3, completed at both ends by the reference TRBV5-1 and TRBJ1-1 genes, gives the full variable domain KAGVTQTPRYLIKTRGQQVTLSCSPISGHRSVSWYQQTPGQGLQFLFEYFSETQRNKGNFPGRFSGRQFSNSRSEMNVSTLELGDSALYLCASSLAQGSMTEAFFGQGTRLTVV.